A selection of T cell receptor beta chains follows, all from one sample in a study of shared clonotypes between healthy human individuals. Here immunoSEQ multiplex PCR was the method, and the copy in TCRdb shows in-frame clones only, minus some. The sample contains about 1.1 million clones, about 80% of which appear only once. Sequencing was carried out using memory CD4+ T cells from PBMCs. These receptors were taken from a man aged 18 to 30 in good health. Some clones in this sample may be carry-over from other donors' samples. Each CDR3 is given with its conserved first and last residue. The order of the fields is J gene, V gene, clone size, D gene, CDR3 protein, CDR3 DNA. D genes are given only for firm matches. Expanded clones are given a class, and other clones once, few, many or no size at all.

j_gene: TRBJ2-7
v_gene: TRBV5-1
abundance: .
d_gene: TRBD2
CDR3aa: CASSAGLADIYEQYF
CDR3nt: TGCGCCAGCAGCGCAGGACTAGCGGATATCTACGAGCAGTACTTC

j_gene: TRBJ2-3
v_gene: TRBV7-2
abundance: .
d_gene: .
CDR3aa: CASSLRQPSTDTQYF
CDR3nt: TGTGCCAGCAGCTTACGGCAACCGAGCACAGATACGCAGTATTTT

j_gene: TRBJ1-2
v_gene: TRBV7-9
abundance: .
d_gene: TRBD1
CDR3aa: CASSFGTGVGYTF
CDR3nt: TGTGCCAGCAGCTTCGGGACAGGGGTTGGCTACACCTTC

j_gene: TRBJ1-2
v_gene: TRBV5-4
abundance: .
d_gene: TRBD1
CDR3aa: CASSRGRGRSNYGYTF
CDR3nt: TGTGCCAGCAGCCGTGGAAGGGGGCGTTCTAACTATGGCTACACCTTC

j_gene: TRBJ1-6
v_gene: TRBV6-5
abundance: .
d_gene: .
CDR3aa: CASRGRRDSPLHF
CDR3nt: TGTGCCAGCCGGGGCAGGCGCGACTCACCCCTCCACTTT

j_gene: TRBJ2-3
v_gene: TRBV4-2
abundance: .
d_gene: TRBD2
CDR3aa: CASSPAGVSTDTQYF
CDR3nt: TGTGCCAGCAGCCCAGCGGGAGTGAGCACAGATACGCAGTATTTT

j_gene: TRBJ2-3
v_gene: TRBV28
abundance: few
d_gene: .
CDR3aa: CASSHAGGLEVKDTQYF
CDR3nt: TGTGCCAGCAGTCATGCAGGGGGACTAGAGGTCAAAGATACGCAGTATTTT

j_gene: TRBJ2-1
v_gene: TRBV10-3
abundance: .
d_gene: TRBD1
CDR3aa: CAISGFGQAYNEQFF
CDR3nt: TGTGCCATCAGTGGGTTTGGACAGGCCTACAATGAGCAGTTCTTC

j_gene: TRBJ1-4
v_gene: TRBV5-5
abundance: .
d_gene: .
CDR3aa: CASSLDQANEKLFF
CDR3nt: TGTGCCAGCAGCTTGGACCAGGCTAATGAAAAACTGTTTTTT

j_gene: TRBJ2-7
v_gene: TRBV30
abundance: .
d_gene: .
CDR3aa: CAWSMTEEQYF
CDR3nt: TGTGCCTGGAGCATGACAGAGGAGCAGTACTTC

j_gene: TRBJ2-1
v_gene: TRBV5-1
abundance: .
d_gene: .
CDR3aa: CASSERPAHYNEQFF
CDR3nt: TGCGCCAGCAGCGAGAGGCCAGCGCACTACAATGAGCAGTTCTTC

j_gene: TRBJ2-5
v_gene: TRBV6-1
abundance: .
d_gene: .
CDR3aa: CASSDRDASVRTQYF
CDR3nt: TGTGCCAGCAGTGATCGGGACGCGTCGGTCCGAACCCAGTACTTC

j_gene: TRBJ2-3
v_gene: TRBV7-2
abundance: .
d_gene: TRBD2
CDR3aa: CASSLRTSPNTDTQYF
CDR3nt: TGTGCCAGCAGCTTAAGGACTAGCCCAAACACAGATACGCAGTATTTT

j_gene: TRBJ2-3
v_gene: TRBV28
abundance: few
d_gene: TRBD1
CDR3aa: CASSLFPPLSRDSSTDTQYF
CDR3nt: TGTGCCAGCAGTTTATTCCCGCCCCTTTCCCGGGACAGTAGCACAGATACGCAGTATTTT

j_gene: TRBJ1-1
v_gene: TRBV9
abundance: .
d_gene: .
CDR3aa: CASSVDPLNTEAFF
CDR3nt: TGTGCCAGCAGCGTAGACCCCCTGAACACTGAAGCTTTCTTT

j_gene: TRBJ2-1
v_gene: TRBV29-1
abundance: .
d_gene: .
CDR3aa: CSVVRGGDEQFF
CDR3nt: TGCAGCGTTGTCAGGGGAGGCGATGAGCAGTTCTTC

j_gene: TRBJ1-1
v_gene: TRBV7-9
abundance: few
d_gene: TRBD1
CDR3aa: CASSLVQGIPEAFF
CDR3nt: TGTGCCAGCAGCTTAGTACAGGGGATCCCTGAAGCTTTCTTT

j_gene: TRBJ1-4
v_gene: TRBV28
abundance: many
d_gene: .
CDR3aa: CASSPDGGGEKLFF
CDR3nt: TGTGCCAGCAGCCCGGACGGGGGTGGTGAAAAACTGTTTTTT

j_gene: TRBJ1-5
v_gene: TRBV5-5
abundance: .
d_gene: .
CDR3aa: CASSSLNNQPQHF
CDR3nt: TGTGCCAGCAGCTCACTGAACAATCAGCCCCAGCATTTT

j_gene: TRBJ1-1
v_gene: TRBV27
abundance: .
d_gene: .
CDR3aa: CATKYDRSYTEAFF
CDR3nt: TGTGCCACCAAATACGACAGGTCCTACACTGAAGCTTTCTTT

j_gene: TRBJ2-4
v_gene: TRBV28
abundance: once
d_gene: .
CDR3aa: CASSPYEVNIQYF
CDR3nt: TGTGCCAGCAGTCCCTATGAGGTAAACATTCAGTACTTC

j_gene: TRBJ2-3
v_gene: TRBV28
abundance: .
d_gene: .
CDR3aa: CASSFPRVRLTHQDTQYF
CDR3nt: TGTGCCAGCAGTTTCCCCAGAGTCCGACTAACCCACCAAGATACGCAGTATTTT

j_gene: TRBJ2-1
v_gene: TRBV5-1
abundance: .
d_gene: TRBD2
CDR3aa: CASSLASGSVNEQFF
CDR3nt: TGCGCCAGCAGCTTGGCTAGCGGGAGTGTCAATGAGCAGTTCTTC

j_gene: TRBJ1-5
v_gene: TRBV6-5
abundance: .
d_gene: TRBD1
CDR3aa: CARSLTGGSNQPQHF
CDR3nt: TGTGCCCGCAGCCTCACAGGGGGGAGCAATCAGCCCCAGCATTTT

j_gene: TRBJ1-4
v_gene: TRBV30
abundance: .
d_gene: .
CDR3aa: CAWSVGAGLFF
CDR3nt: TGTGCCTGGAGTGTAGGGGCGGGACTGTTTTTT

j_gene: TRBJ1-2
v_gene: TRBV30
abundance: .
d_gene: .
CDR3aa: CAWSIGRNYGYTF
CDR3nt: TGTGCCTGGAGTATTGGACGGAACTATGGCTACACCTTC

j_gene: TRBJ1-3
v_gene: TRBV7-2
abundance: .
d_gene: .
CDR3aa: CASSLEQGNTIYF
CDR3nt: TGTGCCAGCAGCTTAGAGCAGGGAAACACCATATATTTT

j_gene: TRBJ2-1
v_gene: TRBV7-9
abundance: .
d_gene: .
CDR3aa: CASSLVPSYSYNEQFF
CDR3nt: TGTGCCAGCAGCTTAGTCCCATCATACTCCTACAATGAGCAGTTCTTC

j_gene: TRBJ1-1
v_gene: TRBV28
abundance: .
d_gene: .
CDR3aa: CASSQGGARNTEAFF
CDR3nt: TGTGCCAGCAGTCAGGGTGGGGCTCGAAACACTGAAGCTTTCTTT

j_gene: TRBJ2-1
v_gene: TRBV20-1
abundance: .
d_gene: .
CDR3aa: CSARDPGEQFF
CDR3nt: TGCAGTGCTAGAGACCCGGGGGAGCAGTTCTTC

j_gene: TRBJ1-1
v_gene: TRBV18
abundance: .
d_gene: .
CDR3aa: CASSQQTTEAFF
CDR3nt: TGTGCCAGCTCCCAACAGACCACTGAAGCTTTCTTT

j_gene: TRBJ2-7
v_gene: TRBV30
abundance: .
d_gene: .
CDR3aa: CAWSELYEQYF
CDR3nt: TGTGCCTGGAGTGAATTGTACGAGCAGTACTTC

j_gene: TRBJ2-7
v_gene: TRBV19
abundance: .
d_gene: TRBD2
CDR3aa: CASSIGGGLAAVRALSYEQYF
CDR3nt: TGTGCCAGTAGTATAGGGGGAGGGCTAGCGGCAGTCCGAGCCCTCTCCTACGAGCAGTACTTC

j_gene: TRBJ2-2
v_gene: TRBV6-5
abundance: .
d_gene: TRBD1
CDR3aa: CASSYGGTGATGELFF
CDR3nt: TGTGCCAGCAGTTACGGCGGTACAGGGGCCACCGGGGAGCTGTTTTTT

j_gene: TRBJ1-2
v_gene: TRBV5-1
abundance: many
d_gene: TRBD1
CDR3aa: CASSLPPGTGVGYTF
CDR3nt: TGCGCCAGCAGCCTCCCCCCCGGGACAGGGGTTGGCTACACCTTC

j_gene: TRBJ1-1
v_gene: TRBV27
abundance: .
d_gene: .
CDR3aa: CASSPLGTLTNTEAFF
CDR3nt: TGTGCCAGCAGTCCTCTGGGGACACTTACGAACACTGAAGCTTTCTTT

j_gene: TRBJ1-1
v_gene: TRBV7-6
abundance: few
d_gene: .
CDR3aa: CASSLDKSTGAFF
CDR3nt: TGTGCCAGCAGCTTAGACAAGTCGACTGGAGCTTTCTTT

j_gene: TRBJ2-7
v_gene: TRBV7-6
abundance: .
d_gene: TRBD1
CDR3aa: CASSHNRGYEQYF
CDR3nt: TGTGCCAGCAGCCACAACAGGGGCTACGAGCAGTACTTC

j_gene: TRBJ1-1
v_gene: TRBV5-6
abundance: .
d_gene: .
CDR3aa: CASSLRQTGGTEAFF
CDR3nt: TGTGCCAGCAGCCTGCGACAGACTGGGGGAACTGAAGCTTTCTTT

j_gene: TRBJ2-7
v_gene: TRBV18
abundance: .
d_gene: .
CDR3aa: CASSLPDIAYEQYF
CDR3nt: TGTGCCAGCTCGCTTCCGGACATAGCCTACGAGCAGTACTTC

j_gene: TRBJ2-2
v_gene: TRBV9
abundance: few
d_gene: TRBD2
CDR3aa: CASSVGLLAGIGELFF
CDR3nt: TGTGCCAGCAGCGTAGGACTACTAGCGGGTATCGGGGAGCTGTTTTTT

j_gene: TRBJ2-2
v_gene: TRBV5-1
abundance: .
d_gene: TRBD2
CDR3aa: CASSLSAGGPGELFF
CDR3nt: TGCGCCAGCAGCTTATCTGCGGGAGGGCCCGGGGAGCTGTTTTTT

j_gene: TRBJ2-1
v_gene: TRBV7-3
abundance: .
d_gene: .
CDR3aa: CASSPVEGGEQFF
CDR3nt: TGTGCCAGCAGCCCGGTGGAGGGCGGTGAGCAGTTCTTC

j_gene: TRBJ1-5
v_gene: TRBV2
abundance: .
d_gene: .
CDR3aa: CASRDAPWNRQPQHF
CDR3nt: TGTGCCAGCAGGGACGCCCCTTGGAATCGTCAGCCCCAGCATTTT

j_gene: TRBJ2-7
v_gene: TRBV6-1
abundance: .
d_gene: .
CDR3aa: CASSETPRREQYF
CDR3nt: TGTGCCAGCAGTGAAACCCCCCGTCGCGAGCAGTACTTC

j_gene: TRBJ2-6
v_gene: TRBV10-1
abundance: .
d_gene: .
CDR3aa: CASSEAGRANVLTF
CDR3nt: TGCGCCAGCAGTGAGGCGGGGCGGGCCAACGTCCTGACTTTC

j_gene: TRBJ2-7
v_gene: TRBV7-9
abundance: .
d_gene: .
CDR3aa: CASSGGRAYEQYF
CDR3nt: TGTGCCAGCAGCGGGGGACGGGCCTACGAGCAGTACTTC

j_gene: TRBJ2-1
v_gene: TRBV5-1
abundance: .
d_gene: .
CDR3aa: CASSLGSASGEQFF
CDR3nt: TGCGCCAGCAGCTTGGGTTCTGCATCGGGCGAGCAGTTCTTC

j_gene: TRBJ2-7
v_gene: TRBV6-6
abundance: .
d_gene: TRBD2
CDR3aa: CASSSETSGRLYEQYF
CDR3nt: TGTGCCAGCAGTTCCGAGACTAGCGGGAGATTATACGAGCAGTACTTC

j_gene: TRBJ1-2
v_gene: TRBV4-3
abundance: few
d_gene: .
CDR3aa: CASSQGQNYGYTF
CDR3nt: TGCGCCAGCAGCCAAGGACAAAACTATGGCTACACCTTC

j_gene: TRBJ2-1
v_gene: TRBV7-9
abundance: .
d_gene: TRBD2
CDR3aa: CASSLEFGGRFDNEQFF
CDR3nt: TGTGCCAGCAGCTTAGAATTCGGCGGGAGATTCGACAATGAGCAGTTCTTC

j_gene: TRBJ1-5
v_gene: TRBV28
abundance: .
d_gene: .
CDR3aa: CASSAGGGIGNQPQHF
CDR3nt: TGTGCCAGCAGTGCGGGGGGCGGGATCGGCAATCAGCCCCAGCATTTT

j_gene: TRBJ2-7
v_gene: TRBV5-1
abundance: .
d_gene: .
CDR3aa: CASSLVSGSYEQYF
CDR3nt: TGCGCCAGCAGCTTGGTGTCAGGGAGCTACGAGCAGTACTTC

j_gene: TRBJ2-1
v_gene: TRBV10-3
abundance: .
d_gene: TRBD2
CDR3aa: CATRTSGGSYEQFF
CDR3nt: TGTGCCACCAGGACTAGCGGGGGGAGCTATGAGCAGTTCTTC

j_gene: TRBJ2-1
v_gene: TRBV10-3
abundance: .
d_gene: .
CDR3aa: CAISGRGNEQFF
CDR3nt: TGTGCCATCAGTGGGCGCGGAAATGAGCAGTTCTTC

j_gene: TRBJ1-1
v_gene: TRBV6-1
abundance: once
d_gene: TRBD1
CDR3aa: CASSEGDRVWTEAFF
CDR3nt: TGTGCCAGCAGTGAGGGGGACAGAGTATGGACTGAAGCTTTCTTT

j_gene: TRBJ2-7
v_gene: TRBV5-1
abundance: .
d_gene: TRBD2
CDR3aa: CASSSTGLAGVSYEQYF
CDR3nt: TGCGCCAGCAGCTCAACGGGACTAGCGGGAGTCTCCTACGAGCAGTACTTC

j_gene: TRBJ2-7
v_gene: TRBV28
abundance: .
d_gene: .
CDR3aa: CASSRRIPEQYF
CDR3nt: TGTGCCAGCAGCCGACGGATCCCCGAGCAGTACTTC

j_gene: TRBJ2-6
v_gene: TRBV28
abundance: .
d_gene: .
CDR3aa: CASSRPGASSGANVLTF
CDR3nt: TGTGCCAGCAGCCGCCCGGGCGCCTCCTCTGGGGCCAACGTCCTGACTTTC

j_gene: TRBJ2-7
v_gene: TRBV28
abundance: .
d_gene: TRBD2
CDR3aa: CASSVTSGSYEQYF
CDR3nt: TGTGCCAGCAGTGTGACTAGCGGCTCCTACGAGCAGTACTTC